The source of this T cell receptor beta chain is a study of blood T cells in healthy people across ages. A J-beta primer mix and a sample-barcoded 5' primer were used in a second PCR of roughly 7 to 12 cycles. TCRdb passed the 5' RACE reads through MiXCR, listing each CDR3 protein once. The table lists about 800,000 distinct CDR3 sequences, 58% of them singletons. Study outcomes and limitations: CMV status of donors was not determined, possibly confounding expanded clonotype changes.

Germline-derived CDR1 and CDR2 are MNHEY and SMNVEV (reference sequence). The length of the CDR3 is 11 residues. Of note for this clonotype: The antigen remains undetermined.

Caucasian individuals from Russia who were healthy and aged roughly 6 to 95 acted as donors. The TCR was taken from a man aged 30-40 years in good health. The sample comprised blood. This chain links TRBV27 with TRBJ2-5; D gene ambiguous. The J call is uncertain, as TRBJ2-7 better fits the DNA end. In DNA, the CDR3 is TGTGCCAGTCGTAAAGGCGGCGAGCAGTACTTC. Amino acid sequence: CASRKGGEQYF.